The source of this T cell receptor beta chain is a study of T cell changes during pregnancy in multiple sclerosis. The V and J ends lost 0 bases and 12 bases, in that order; junction bases with no gene match: 9. Per the germline V gene, CDR1 is MNHEY and CDR2 is SVGAGI. This CDR3 has 16 residues. Generated by immunoSEQ multiplex PCR, the TCRdb table keeps only in-frame clones and is missing some. The table shows 40,000 to 60,000 clones, with 90% occurring only once. The chain couples TRBV6-5 to TRBJ2-1; TRBD2 agrees at 12 bases. This sample comprised peripheral blood, obtained in the first trimester of pregnancy. This receptor was taken from a female donor in good health, enrolled as a control in a pregnancy study. The CDR3 spells CASSYSGTSGGQRQFF. The CDR3 DNA reads as TGTGCCAGCAGTTACTCCGGTACTAGCGGGGGGCAACGGCAGTTCTTC.